The following is a T cell receptor beta chain sequence with its context. The sample holds a few counts of this clone. Its antigen is still unknown. No base-level quality is on record; no much larger clone is a single base apart. According to the study, the label for this sample's time point signals: week 5, during vaccination. Each vaccine dose was 300 ug of a 20-mer mutant IDH1 peptide in Montanide, given subcutaneously with topical imiquimod. The donors had newly diagnosed IDH1-mutant astrocytomas of WHO grade 3 or 4 that showed loss of nuclear ATRX. The samples were drawn from NOA16, a multicentre, single-arm, open-label phase I trial in Germany that tested a mutant IDH1 peptide vaccine in humans for the first time. Genomic DNA for TCRB sequencing was isolated from EDTA blood with the DNeasy Blood and Tissue Kit. There are 15 amino acids in the CDR3, from cysteine to phenylalanine inclusive. CDR3 DNA only is kept here, 45 bases in frame from base 1. The germline V gene (reference sequence) sets CDR1 to SGHNT and CDR2 to YYREEE. V was cut back by 0 bases and J by 1 base, leaving a gap of 10 bases between them.

This sample is part of a study of a mutant IDH1 vaccine in newly diagnosed glioma (dated by TCRdb to about 2021). With respect to the entire study: Patients received eight vaccinations in weeks 1, 3, 5, 7, 11, 15, 19 and 23, corresponding to visits V03 through V10. Peripheral blood samples were drawn at six visits, namely V03 (baseline), V05, V07, V10, V12 and V13. Vaccination was initiated 4-6 weeks after radiotherapy alone, or concurrently with temozolomide cycles in the chemotherapy-containing groups. For exploratory analyses, longitudinal TCRB deep sequencing was carried out in some 25 treated patients wherever samples were available. Before enrollment, patients had received standard therapy of radiotherapy alone, temozolomide alone, or radiochemotherapy with temozolomide; most received the combination. Of the 25 to 35 treated patients, around 62% were male and 37.5% were female, and a mean age of approximately 40 years was recorded.

The library was prepared using the immunoSEQ multiplex PCR assay. The hsTCRB Kit was used according to the manufacturer's protocol to amplify rearranged TCR beta chain sequences. TCRB libraries were sequenced on an Illumina MiSeq. The study's own analysis went as follows. The proprietary platform of the kit vendor was used for demultiplexing, trimming and gene mapping. TCRdb took this table from immuneACCESS and kept in-frame rearrangements with V and J called. Such tables lack part of the clones; where checked against another copy, unresolved V genes explain under half of the gap, and the rest is unexplained. From that table come the V and J calls and clone size; the DNA was used to work out D and trimming. The sample data list about 40,000 clones, and roughly 92% of these were observed just once. The top ten clonotypes cover about 2.6% of the sample. Beyond this particular receptor, the publication reports: Changes in the top peripheral T cell clonotypes picked up by TCRB sequencing did not appear to be linked to pseudoprogression. Selection of PBMC samples for TCRB deep sequencing was based on availability. Across multiple MHC alleles, vaccine-induced immune responses were seen in roughly 93% of patients. The authors stated that sample limitations prevented analyses of patient blood samples from being reproduced.

The V gene is TRBV5-4 and the J gene is TRBJ1-1, with the D gene uncertain. The sequence was collected from a man aged 50-59 years with glioma. Specimen: PBMCs, collected from a glioma patient whose treatment included an IDH1 peptide vaccine. In nucleotides, the sequence is TGTGCCAGCAGCTTGGATATCGGAAAGAACACTGAAGCTTTCTTT. Translated, it reads CASSLDIGKNTEAFF.